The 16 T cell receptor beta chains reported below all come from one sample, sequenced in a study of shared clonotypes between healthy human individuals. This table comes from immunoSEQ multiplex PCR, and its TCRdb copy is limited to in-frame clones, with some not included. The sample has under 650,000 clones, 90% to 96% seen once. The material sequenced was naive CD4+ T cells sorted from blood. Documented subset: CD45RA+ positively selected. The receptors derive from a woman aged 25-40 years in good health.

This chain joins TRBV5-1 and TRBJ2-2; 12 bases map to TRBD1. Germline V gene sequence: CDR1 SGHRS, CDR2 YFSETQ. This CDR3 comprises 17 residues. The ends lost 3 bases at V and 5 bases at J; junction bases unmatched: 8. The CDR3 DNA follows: TGCGCCAGCAGCTCGGGGACAGGGGGCATGGGAACCGGGGAGCTGTTTTTT. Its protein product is CASSSGTGGMGTGELFF.

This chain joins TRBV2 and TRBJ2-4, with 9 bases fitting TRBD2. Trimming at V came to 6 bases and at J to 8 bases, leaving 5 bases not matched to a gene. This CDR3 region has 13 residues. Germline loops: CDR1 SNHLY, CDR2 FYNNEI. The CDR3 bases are TGTGCCAGCAGGTATAGCGGGAGTGACATTCAGTACTTC. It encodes CASRYSGSDIQYF.

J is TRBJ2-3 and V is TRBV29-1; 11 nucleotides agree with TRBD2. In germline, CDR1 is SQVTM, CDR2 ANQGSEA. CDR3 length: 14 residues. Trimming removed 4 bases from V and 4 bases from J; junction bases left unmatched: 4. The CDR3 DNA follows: TGCAGCGTTGTAGCGGGAGGGCCGGCAGATACGCAGTATTTT. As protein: CSVVAGGPADTQYF.

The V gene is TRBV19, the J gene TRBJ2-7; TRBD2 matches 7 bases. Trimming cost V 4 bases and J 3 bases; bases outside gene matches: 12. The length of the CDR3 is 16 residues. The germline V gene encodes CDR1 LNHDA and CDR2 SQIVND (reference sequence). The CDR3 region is CASSKRTAGVVYEQYF. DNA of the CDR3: TGTGCCAGTAGTAAGAGGACCGCGGGAGTCGTCTACGAGCAGTACTTC.

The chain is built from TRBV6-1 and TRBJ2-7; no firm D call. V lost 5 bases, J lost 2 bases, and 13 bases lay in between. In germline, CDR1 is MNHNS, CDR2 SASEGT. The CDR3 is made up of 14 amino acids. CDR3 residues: CASSKGYSAYEQYF. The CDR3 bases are TGTGCCAGCAGTAAAGGGTACTCGGCCTACGAGCAGTACTTC.

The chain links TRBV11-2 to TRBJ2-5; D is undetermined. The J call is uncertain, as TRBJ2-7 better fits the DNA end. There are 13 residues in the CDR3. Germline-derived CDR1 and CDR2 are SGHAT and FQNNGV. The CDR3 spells CASSGRNSYEQYF. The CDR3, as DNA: TGTGCCAGCAGCGGGCGGAACTCCTACGAGCAGTACTTC.

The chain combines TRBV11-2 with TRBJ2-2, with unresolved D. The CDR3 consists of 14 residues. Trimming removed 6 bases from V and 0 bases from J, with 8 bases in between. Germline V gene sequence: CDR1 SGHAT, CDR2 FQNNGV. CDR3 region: CASRYKPNTGELFF. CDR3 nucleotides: TGTGCCAGCAGATATAAACCGAACACCGGGGAGCTGTTTTTT.

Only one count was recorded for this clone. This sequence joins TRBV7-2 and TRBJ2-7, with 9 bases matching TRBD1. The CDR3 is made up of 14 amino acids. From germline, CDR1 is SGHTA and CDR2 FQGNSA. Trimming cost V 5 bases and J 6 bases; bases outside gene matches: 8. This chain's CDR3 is CASSVGTGHGEQYF. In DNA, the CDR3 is TGTGCCAGCAGCGTCGGGACAGGGCACGGCGAGCAGTACTTC.

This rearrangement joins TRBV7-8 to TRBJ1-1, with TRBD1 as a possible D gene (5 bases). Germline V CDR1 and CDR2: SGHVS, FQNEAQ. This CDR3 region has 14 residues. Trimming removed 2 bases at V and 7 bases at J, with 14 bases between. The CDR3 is CASSLISGYLEAFF. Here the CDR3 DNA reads TGTGCCAGCAGCTTAATCTCAGGGTACCTTGAAGCTTTCTTT.

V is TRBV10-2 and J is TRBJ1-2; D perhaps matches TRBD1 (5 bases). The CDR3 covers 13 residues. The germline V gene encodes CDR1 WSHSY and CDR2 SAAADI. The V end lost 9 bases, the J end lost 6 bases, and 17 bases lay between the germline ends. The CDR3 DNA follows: TGCGCCAGTAGCTTTTGGGGGAGAGATGGCTACACCTTC. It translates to CASSFWGRDGYTF.

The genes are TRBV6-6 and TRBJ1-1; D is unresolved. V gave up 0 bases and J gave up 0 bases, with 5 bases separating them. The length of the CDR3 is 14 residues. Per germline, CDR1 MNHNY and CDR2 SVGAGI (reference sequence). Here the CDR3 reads CASSYSNLNTEAFF. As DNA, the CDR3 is TGTGCCAGCAGTTACTCTAATTTGAACACTGAAGCTTTCTTT.

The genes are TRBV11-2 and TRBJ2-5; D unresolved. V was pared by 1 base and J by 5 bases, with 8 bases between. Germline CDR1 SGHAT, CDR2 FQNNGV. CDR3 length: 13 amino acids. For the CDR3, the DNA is TGTGCCAGCAGCTTAGGGCCGGTCGAGACCCAGTACTTC. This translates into CASSLGPVETQYF.

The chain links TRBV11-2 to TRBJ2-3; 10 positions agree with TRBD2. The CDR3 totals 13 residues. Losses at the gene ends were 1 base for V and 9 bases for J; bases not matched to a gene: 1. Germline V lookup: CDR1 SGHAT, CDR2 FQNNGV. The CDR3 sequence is CASSLVLAGTQYF. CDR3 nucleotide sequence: TGTGCCAGCAGCTTAGTACTAGCGGGAACGCAGTATTTT.

CDR3 nucleotides: TGTGCCAGCAGTTTAACGGGTCAGGGCCTGAACAATGAGCAGTTCTTC. Its translation is CASSLTGQGLNNEQFF. The rearrangement joins TRBV28 to TRBJ2-1, with D possibly TRBD1 on 5 matching bases. V lost 2 bases, J lost 5 bases, and 16 bases lay in between. Germline V gene lookup returns CDR1 MDHEN and CDR2 SYDVKM. The CDR3 totals 16 residues.

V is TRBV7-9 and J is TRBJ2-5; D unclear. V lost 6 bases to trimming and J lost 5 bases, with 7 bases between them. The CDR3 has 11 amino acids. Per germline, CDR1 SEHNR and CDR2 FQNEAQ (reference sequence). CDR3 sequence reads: CASSSGETQYF. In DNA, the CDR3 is TGTGCCAGCAGTTCCGGGGAGACCCAGTACTTC. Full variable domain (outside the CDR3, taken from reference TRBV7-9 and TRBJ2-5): DTGVSQNPRHKITKRGQNVTFRCDPISEHNRLYWYRQTLGQGPEFLTYFQNEAQLEKSRLLSDRFSAERPKGSFSTLEIQRTEQGDSAMYLCASSSGETQYFGPGTRLLVL.

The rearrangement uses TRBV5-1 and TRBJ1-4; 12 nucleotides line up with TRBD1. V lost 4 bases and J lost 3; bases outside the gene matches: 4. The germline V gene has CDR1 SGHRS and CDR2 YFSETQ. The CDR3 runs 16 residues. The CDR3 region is CASSLGQGAANEKLFF. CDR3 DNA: TGCGCCAGCAGCCTGGGACAGGGGGCGGCTAATGAAAAACTGTTTTTT. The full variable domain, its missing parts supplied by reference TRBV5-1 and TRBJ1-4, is KAGVTQTPRYLIKTRGQQVTLSCSPISGHRSVSWYQQTPGQGLQFLFEYFSETQRNKGNFPGRFSGRQFSNSRSEMNVSTLELGDSALYLCASSLGQGAANEKLFFGSGTQLSVL.